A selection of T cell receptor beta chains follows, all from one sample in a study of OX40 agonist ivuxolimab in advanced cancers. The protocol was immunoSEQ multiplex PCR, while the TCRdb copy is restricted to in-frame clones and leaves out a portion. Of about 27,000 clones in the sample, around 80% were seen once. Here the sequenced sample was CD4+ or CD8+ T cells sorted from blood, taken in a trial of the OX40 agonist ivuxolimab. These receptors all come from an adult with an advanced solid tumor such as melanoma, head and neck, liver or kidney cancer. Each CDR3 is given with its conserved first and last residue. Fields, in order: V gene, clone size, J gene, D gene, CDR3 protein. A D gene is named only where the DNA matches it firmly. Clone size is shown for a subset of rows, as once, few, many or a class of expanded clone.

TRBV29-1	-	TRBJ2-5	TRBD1	CSAQGTGETQYF
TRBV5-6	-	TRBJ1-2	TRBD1	CASSFGTGALGYTF
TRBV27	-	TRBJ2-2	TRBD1	CASSLRQGWTGELFF
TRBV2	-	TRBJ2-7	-	CASSEGNSYEQYF
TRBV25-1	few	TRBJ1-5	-	CASSDAAGAQPQHF
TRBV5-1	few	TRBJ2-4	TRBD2	CASSLLGGGGNIQYF
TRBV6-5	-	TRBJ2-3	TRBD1	CASSYTQGSTDTQYF
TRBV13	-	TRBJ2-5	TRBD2	CASSFGLAAAAQYF
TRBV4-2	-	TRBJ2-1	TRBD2	CASSQDVREGSYNEQFF
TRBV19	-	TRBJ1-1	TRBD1	CASSTPGQGEAFF
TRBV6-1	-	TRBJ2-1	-	CASTTTGGAYNEQFF
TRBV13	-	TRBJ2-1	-	CASSLVGRSYNEQFF
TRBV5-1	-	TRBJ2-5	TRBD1	CASSFQGAPETQYF
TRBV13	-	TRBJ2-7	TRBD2	CASSPRAGTRHYEQYF
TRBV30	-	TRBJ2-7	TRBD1	CAWSTGTGYEQYF
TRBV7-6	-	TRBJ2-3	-	CASSLEGGGLLTQYF